This T cell receptor beta chain was obtained from a study of beta chain features in type 1 diabetes. Study-wide points: These data did not resolve whether HLA type affects TCRB rearrangement. VDJ junctions in type 1 diabetes patients carried more deletions and fewer insertions. Equally in patients and controls, shorter templates might have been favored by PCR.

Note on this clone: Its antigen is not known.

The entirety of the isolated RNA underwent reverse transcription, so expressed TCRB transcripts were sequenced. About 3.6 million reads was the average for naive, central memory and regulatory T cell samples. Libraries were prepared by immunoSEQ multiplex PCR; TCRdb keeps only in-frame clonotypes and omits some of them. The repertoire holds about 240,000 clones, 25% to 30% seen once, with about 3.9% in the top ten. This receptor was obtained from a man aged 30 to 45 in good health. Sequenced sample: central memory CD4+ T cells from blood.

Written as DNA, the CDR3 is TGTGCCAGCAGCGCTAAACAGGGAAGGGCGGCCGGGGAGCTGTTTTTT. This codes for CASSAKQGRAAGELFF. The genes are TRBV5-4 and TRBJ2-2; tentative D call: TRBD1 (6 bases). From germline, CDR1 is SGHNT and CDR2 YYREEE (reference sequence). V lost 4 bases and J 6 bases, leaving 19 bases between the germline ends. The CDR3 extends over 16 amino acids.